Shown below are 18 T cell receptor beta chains from a single sample sequenced in a study of blood T cell repertoires in COVID-19 (dated by TCRdb to 2020 to 2022). Library generation was performed with the immunoSEQ multiplex PCR assay. Entries here come from immuneACCESS through TCRdb and include only in-frame sequences with V and J called. Some clones fail to appear in such tables; in the studies checked, an unresolved V gene covers under half of the shortfall, and the cause of the remainder is unknown. Across this sample there are about 120,000 clones, with approximately 81% seen only once. Of the sample, roughly 4.3% falls within the top ten clones. The material sequenced was peripheral blood. The receptor set was obtained from an elderly woman with acute or convalescent COVID-19.

This chain connects TRBV7-3 to TRBJ2-3, with a possible D match to TRBD2 (5 bases). This CDR3 is 14 amino acids long. V lost 5 bases and J lost 2, with 11 bases in between. CDR1 and CDR2 from the germline V gene are SGHTA and FQGTGA. The CDR3 DNA is TGTGCCAGCAGCCCTCCCGGGGTCACAGATACGCAGTATTTT. It translates to CASSPPGVTDTQYF.

The chain carries TRBV18 and TRBJ1-5; D is perhaps TRBD1 (6 bases). CDR1 is KGHSH and CDR2 is LQKENI in the germline V gene. Trimming took 3 bases from V and 7 from J, leaving 19 bases between them. The CDR3 has 16 residues. Here the CDR3 reads CASSPGYGGADQPQHF. In DNA, the CDR3 is TGTGCCAGCTCACCGGGTTATGGGGGGGCAGACCAGCCCCAGCATTTT.

In DNA form, the CDR3 reads TGTGCCAGTAGTATATTTCAGGGCGAAGCTTTCTTT. Its protein is CASSIFQGEAFF. V and J are TRBV19 and TRBJ1-1; possibly TRBD1 for D (5 bases). Trimming took 2 bases from V and 8 from J, leaving 9 bases between them. CDR3 length: 12 amino acids. The germline gives CDR1 LNHDA, CDR2 SQIVND (reference sequence).

The sample holds a few counts of this clone. The chain combines TRBV5-1 with TRBJ1-1; weak D call: TRBD1 (5 bases). This CDR3 has 14 residues. The V and J ends lost 2 bases and 2 bases respectively, with 10 bases between them. CDR1 and CDR2 from the germline V gene are SGHRS and YFSETQ. For the CDR3, the DNA is TGCGCCAGCAGCTTAGGGGTGCCCAACACTGAAGCTTTCTTT. It codes for CASSLGVPNTEAFF. Variable domain in full (rest from reference TRBV5-1 and TRBJ1-1): KAGVTQTPRYLIKTRGQQVTLSCSPISGHRSVSWYQQTPGQGLQFLFEYFSETQRNKGNFPGRFSGRQFSNSRSEMNVSTLELGDSALYLCASSLGVPNTEAFFGQGTRLTVV.

The chain couples TRBV18 to TRBJ1-1; D remains unclear. The CDR3 length is 16 residues. Germline V gene sequence: CDR1 KGHSH, CDR2 LQKENI. V lost 3 bases to trimming and J lost 0 bases, with 14 bases between them. The CDR3 DNA reads TGTGCCAGCTCACCGACCGGGGAGGCCATGAACACTGAAGCTTTCTTT. Protein sequence: CASSPTGEAMNTEAFF. The whole variable domain, filled in from reference TRBV18 and TRBJ1-1, reads NAGVMQNPRHLVRRRGQEARLRCSPMKGHSHVYWYRQLPEEGLKFMVYLQKENIIDESGMPKERFSAEFPKEGPSILRIQQVVRGDSAAYFCASSPTGEAMNTEAFFGQGTRLTVV.

This clone was found a few times. V usage is TRBV6-5 and J usage is TRBJ1-5; TRBD1 is a possible D gene (5 bases). The CDR3 length is 15 residues. Germline CDR1 and CDR2: MNHEY and SVGAGI. Trimming removed 4 bases at V and 4 bases at J, with 14 bases between. Here the CDR3 reads CASSFFTGDNQPQHF. The CDR3 DNA sequence: TGTGCCAGCAGTTTCTTTACGGGGGATAATCAGCCCCAGCATTTT.

The chain carries TRBV10-2 and TRBJ1-1; D remains ambiguous. Trimming took off 5 bases at V and 1 base at J, with 8 bases between the two ends. The CDR3 consists of 13 residues. Germline V CDR1 and CDR2: WSHSY, SAAADI. Here the CDR3 DNA reads TGCGCCAGCAGTCTCTCCTCGAACACTGAAGCTTTCTTT. This encodes CASSLSSNTEAFF.

The V call is TRBV7-2, the J call TRBJ1-2; 8 nucleotides line up with TRBD1. V lost 0 bases, J lost 0 bases, and 9 bases stayed unmatched. Germline loops: CDR1 SGHTA, CDR2 FQGNSA. The CDR3 has 18 amino acids. In nucleotides, the CDR3 is TGTGCCAGCAGCTTAGCGGCAGGGGGCCTCACAGCTAACTATGGCTACACCTTC. Translated: CASSLAAGGLTANYGYTF.

The V and J genes are TRBV19 and TRBJ2-1, with 9 positions matching TRBD2. With 5 bases clipped from V and 4 bases from J, the junction kept 9 bases outside the gene matches. The CDR3 is made up of 16 amino acids. The germline V gene encodes CDR1 LNHDA and CDR2 SQIVND (reference sequence). In DNA, the CDR3 is TGTGCCAGTAGTCCCTCAGGAAGCGGGAGGTACAATGAGCAGTTCTTC. It yields the protein CASSPSGSGRYNEQFF. The entire variable domain, with the rest obtained from reference TRBV19 and TRBJ2-1, is as follows: DGGITQSPKYLFRKEGQNVTLSCEQNLNHDAMYWYRQDPGQGLRLIYYSQIVNDFQKGDIAEGYSVSREKKESFPLTVTSAQKNPTAFYLCASSPSGSGRYNEQFFGPGTRLTVL.

The chain joins TRBV19 to TRBJ2-7; TRBD2 agrees at 15 bases. The germline V gene has CDR1 LNHDA and CDR2 SQIVND (reference sequence). V shed 6 bases and J 4 bases; nucleotides not matched to a gene: 10. The CDR3 extends over 17 amino acids. CDR3 sequence reads: CASRPGLAGGLCYEQYF. The CDR3 DNA reads as TGTGCCAGTAGACCTGGACTAGCGGGAGGGCTATGTTACGAGCAGTACTTC.

This clone was counted between two and nine times. This chain joins TRBV18 and TRBJ2-7; no clear D gene. CDR3 length equals 13 residues. The germline V and J ends were trimmed by 2 bases and 4 bases, with 9 bases remaining between them. Germline CDR1 and CDR2: KGHSH and LQKENI. CDR3 sequence reads: CASSPSGEYEQYF. The CDR3 nucleotides read TGTGCCAGCTCACCAAGTGGAGAGTACGAGCAGTACTTC.

This chain joins TRBV5-1 and TRBJ2-3, with 9 bases matching TRBD2. CDR3 size: 15 residues. Germline lookup yields CDR1 SGHRS and CDR2 YFSETQ. Trimming cost V 3 bases and J 5 bases; bases outside gene matches: 7. The CDR3 loop reads CASSSSGGQGDTQYF. The CDR3 bases are TGCGCCAGCAGCTCAAGCGGGGGGCAGGGAGATACGCAGTATTTT.

The V gene is TRBV19, the J gene TRBJ2-2; TRBD2 is a possible D gene (6 bases). CDR3 length equals 16 residues. The V gene lost 4 bases and the J gene lost 4 bases, with 16 bases spanning the gap. Germline V gene sequence: CDR1 LNHDA, CDR2 SQIVND (reference sequence). In DNA form, the CDR3 reads TGTGCCAGTAGTACGGCCCAAGCGGGCCTCACCGGGGAGCTGTTTTTT. Translating gives CASSTAQAGLTGELFF.

This clone was detected a few times. J is TRBJ2-4 and V is TRBV12-3 or TRBV12-4; the match to TRBD2 covers 8 bases. The CDR3 is 12 amino acids. V shed 2 bases, J shed 10 bases, and the junction held 1 base outside the gene matches. The chain's CDR3 is CASSLSGGIQYF. CDR3 in DNA: TGTGCCAGCAGTTTATCGGGGGGGATTCAGTACTTC.

J is TRBJ1-2 and V is TRBV6-5, with D unresolved. The V gene lost 7 bases and the J gene lost 4 bases, with 13 bases spanning the gap. The CDR3 loop spans 13 amino acids. CDR1 and CDR2 (germline): MNHEY, SVGAGI. The CDR3 sequence: CASTLRPSYGYTF. The DNA for the CDR3 is TGTGCCAGCACCCTCAGGCCCTCCTATGGCTACACCTTC.

The chain carries TRBV27 and TRBJ1-5; a possible D gene is TRBD1 (5 bases). CDR3 length: 14 residues. Trimming took 8 bases from V and 4 from J, leaving 15 bases between them. CDR1 and CDR2 from the germline V gene are MNHEY and SMNVEV (reference sequence). CDR3 amino acids: CASSFGGTNQPQHF. The CDR3 coding sequence is TGTGCCAGCTCCTTCGGGGGGACGAATCAGCCCCAGCATTTT.

V gene TRBV30 combines with J gene TRBJ1-6; D unresolved. The V gene's germline CDR1 is GTSNPN and CDR2 SVGIG (reference sequence). The CDR3 spans 13 residues. Trimming cost V 0 bases and J 10 bases, with 10 bases left between them. The CDR3 protein is CAWSVKRWSPLHF. The CDR3 bases are TGTGCCTGGAGTGTAAAGAGGTGGTCACCCCTCCACTTT.

V gene TRBV30 combines with J gene TRBJ1-1, with 9 nucleotides matching TRBD1. V lost 2 bases, J lost 3 bases, and 7 bases stayed unmatched. Germline V gene sequence: CDR1 GTSNPN, CDR2 SVGIG (reference sequence). This CDR3 spans 15 amino acids. CDR3 nucleotides: TGTGCCTGGAGTCTGGGACAGGGAGTTCACACTGAAGCTTTCTTT. Encoded protein: CAWSLGQGVHTEAFF.